This T cell receptor (beta chain) was documented in a study of cytomegalovirus exposure and HLA in healthy donors. This clone was recorded a few times. Its antigen is not identified. General study points: Later analysis showed TCR association rates varying by HLA locus, highest for DRB1 and lowest for HLA-C.

Primers included in the PCR were 60 Vbeta and 13 Jbeta primers. Some clones are missing from TCRdb's copy, which holds only in-frame ones; the method was immunoSEQ multiplex PCR. The sample lists approximately 210,000 clones, roughly 82% occurring once. The ends were cut back, 6 bases at V and 7 bases at J, with 12 bases in the middle. The CDR3 covers 11 residues. The germline gives CDR1 DFQATT, CDR2 SNEGSKA (reference sequence). The chain joins TRBV20-1 to TRBJ1-1; no firm D call. Sample: PBMCs. This TCR came from a man in his forties in good health and CMV-seropositive. The CDR3 loop is CSATAGIEAFF. In DNA form, the CDR3 reads TGCAGTGCCACAGCAGGAATTGAAGCTTTCTTT.